This T cell receptor (beta chain) was captured by sequencing in a study of regulatory T cells in long-lasting Graves disease. V was shortened by 4 bases and J by 2 bases, with 17 bases between the two germline ends. Germline V CDR1 and CDR2: SGHDN, FVKESK. CDR3 length: 16 residues. Assembly of TCR beta libraries relied on iRepertoire HTBI primers together with Arm-PCR of CDR3 regions. MiXCR, run by TCRdb on the multiplex PCR reads, gives a single entry per CDR3 protein. The sample contains approximately 540,000 distinct CDR3 sequences, 9.5% to 15% of which appear only once. The time point: newly diagnosed GD, antithyroid drugs for less than 3 months. The TCR library was made from RNA extracted from PBMCs. Ten or more counts support this clonotype. No antigen is known for it. Findings of the study overall: TRBV28, TRBJ1-2 and TRBJ2-5 emerged as the favored segments in persistent disease.

This sample was shared with a second study, whose subject was T cells in Graves' hyperthyroidism and ophthalmopathy. That source adds: Uncontrolled infection, other autoimmune disease, pregnancy or lactation disqualified patients from enrolment. Thyroid ultrasound and orbital computed tomography, with clinical symptoms and serum thyroxine and TRAb, informed diagnoses. Blood also contained most expanded thyroid clonotypes above 0.001.

The origin of this receptor is a woman in her 30s with Graves disease. The material was peripheral blood mononuclear cells (PBMCs), obtained at new diagnosis, from a patient treated with antithyroid drugs. The gene calls are TRBV14 and TRBJ2-5; weak D call: TRBD2 (6 bases). Here the CDR3 reads CASSLGGAGGQETQYF. CDR3 in DNA: TGTGCCAGCAGCCTTGGCGGAGCGGGCGGACAAGAGACCCAGTACTTC.